This T cell receptor (beta chain) was captured in a study of early stage breast cancer tumors. At the level of the study: About 70% of the 16 invasive tumors were ER+, PR+ and HER2-. About 8 ER+/PR+/HER2- tumors were invasive ductal; four were invasive lobular.

Trimming cost V 4 bases and J 0 bases; bases outside gene matches: 6. This CDR3 is 14 amino acids long. Germline-derived CDR1 and CDR2 are SQVTM and ANQGSEA. Blood replicates held 0.5 ug DNA, tumor or normal breast roughly 1.5 ug, two each. Some clones are missing from TCRdb's copy, which holds only in-frame ones; the method was immunoSEQ multiplex PCR. The sample carries around 7,900 clones, over 60% recorded once. This clone was counted only a few times. The specimen sequenced was breast tumor tissue. The chain joins TRBV29-1 to TRBJ2-7; 7 nucleotides match TRBD2. The TCR sequence derives from a person aged 70 to 79 with breast cancer. CDR3 protein: CSVVGGVSSYEQYF. The CDR3 DNA is TGCAGCGTTGTGGGGGGGGTGAGCTCCTACGAGCAGTACTTC.